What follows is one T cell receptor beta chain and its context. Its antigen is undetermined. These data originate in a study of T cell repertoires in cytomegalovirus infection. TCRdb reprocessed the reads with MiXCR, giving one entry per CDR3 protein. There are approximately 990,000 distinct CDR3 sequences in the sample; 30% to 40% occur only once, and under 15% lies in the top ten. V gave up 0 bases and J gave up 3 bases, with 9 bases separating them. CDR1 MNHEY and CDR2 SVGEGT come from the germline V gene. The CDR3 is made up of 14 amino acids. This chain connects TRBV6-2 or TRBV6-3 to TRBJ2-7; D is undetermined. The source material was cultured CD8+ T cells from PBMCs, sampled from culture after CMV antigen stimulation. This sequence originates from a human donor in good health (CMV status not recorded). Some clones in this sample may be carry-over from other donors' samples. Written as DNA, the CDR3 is TGTGCCAGCAGTTACTCGGGCAGAATCTACGAGCAGTACTTC. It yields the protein CASSYSGRIYEQYF.